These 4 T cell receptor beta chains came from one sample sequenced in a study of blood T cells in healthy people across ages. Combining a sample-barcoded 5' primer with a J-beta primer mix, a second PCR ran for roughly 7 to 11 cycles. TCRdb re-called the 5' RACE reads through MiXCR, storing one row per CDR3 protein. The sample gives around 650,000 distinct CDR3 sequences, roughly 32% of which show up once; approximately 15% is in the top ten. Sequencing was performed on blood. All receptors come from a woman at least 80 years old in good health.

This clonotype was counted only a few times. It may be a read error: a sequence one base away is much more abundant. The CDR3 protein is CRASIGGRGYTF. The DNA for the CDR3 is TGCAGGGCTAGTATCGGGGGGAGGGGCTACACCTTC. The chain uses TRBV20-1 and TRBJ1-2; perhaps TRBD1 as D (5 bases). The CDR3 sequence is 12 residues long. From germline, CDR1 is DFQATT and CDR2 SNEGSKA (reference sequence).

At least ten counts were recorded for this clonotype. CDR3 nucleotide sequence: TGTGCCACCAGCAGAGGGGACAGGGGGTACACAGATACGCAGTATTTT. Its protein product is CATSRGDRGYTDTQYF. V is TRBV15 and J is TRBJ2-3; 11 bases match TRBD1. V lost 1 base and J lost 2; bases outside the gene matches: 2. The germline V gene encodes CDR1 LNHNV and CDR2 YYDKDF (reference sequence). The CDR3 length is 16 residues.

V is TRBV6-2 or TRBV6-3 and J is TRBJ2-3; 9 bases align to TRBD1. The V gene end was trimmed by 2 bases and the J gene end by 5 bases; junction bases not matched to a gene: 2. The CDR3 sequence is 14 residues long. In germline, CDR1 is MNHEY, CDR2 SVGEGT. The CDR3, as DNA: TGTGCCAGCAGTTACGCGGACAGGGGAGATACGCAGTATTTT. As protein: CASSYADRGDTQYF.

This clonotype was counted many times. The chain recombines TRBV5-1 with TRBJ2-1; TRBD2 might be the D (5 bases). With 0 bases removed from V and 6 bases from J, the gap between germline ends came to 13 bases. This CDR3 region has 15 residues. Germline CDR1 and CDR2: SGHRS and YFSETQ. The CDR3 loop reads CASSLAMGSGNEQFF. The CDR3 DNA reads TGCGCCAGCAGCTTGGCCATGGGGAGCGGCAATGAGCAGTTCTTC. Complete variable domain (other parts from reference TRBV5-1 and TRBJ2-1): KAGVTQTPRYLIKTRGQQVTLSCSPISGHRSVSWYQQTPGQGLQFLFEYFSETQRNKGNFPGRFSGRQFSNSRSEMNVSTLELGDSALYLCASSLAMGSGNEQFFGPGTRLTVL.